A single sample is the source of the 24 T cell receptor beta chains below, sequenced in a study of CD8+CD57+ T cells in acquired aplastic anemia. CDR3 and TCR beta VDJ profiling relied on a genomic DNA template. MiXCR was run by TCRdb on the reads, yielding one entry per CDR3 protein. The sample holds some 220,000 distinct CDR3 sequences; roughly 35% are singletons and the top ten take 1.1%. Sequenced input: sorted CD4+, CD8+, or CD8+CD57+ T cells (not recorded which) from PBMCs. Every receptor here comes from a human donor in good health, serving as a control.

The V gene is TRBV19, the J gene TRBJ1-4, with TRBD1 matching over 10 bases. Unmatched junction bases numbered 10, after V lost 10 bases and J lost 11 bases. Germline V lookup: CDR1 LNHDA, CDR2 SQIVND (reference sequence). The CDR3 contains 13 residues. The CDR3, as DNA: TGTGCCACCCGGGACAGGGGTAATGGGAAACTGTTTTTT. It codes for CATRDRGNGKLFF.

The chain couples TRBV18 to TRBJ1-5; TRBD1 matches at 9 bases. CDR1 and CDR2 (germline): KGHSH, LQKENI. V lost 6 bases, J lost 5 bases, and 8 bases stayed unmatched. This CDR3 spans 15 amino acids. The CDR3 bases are TGTGCCAGCTCGCCCGGGACAGGGTCGGATCAGCCCCAGCATTTT. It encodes CASSPGTGSDQPQHF. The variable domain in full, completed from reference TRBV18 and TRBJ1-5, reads NAGVMQNPRHLVRRRGQEARLRCSPMKGHSHVYWYRQLPEEGLKFMVYLQKENIIDESGMPKERFSAEFPKEGPSILRIQQVVRGDSAAYFCASSPGTGSDQPQHFGDGTRLSIL.

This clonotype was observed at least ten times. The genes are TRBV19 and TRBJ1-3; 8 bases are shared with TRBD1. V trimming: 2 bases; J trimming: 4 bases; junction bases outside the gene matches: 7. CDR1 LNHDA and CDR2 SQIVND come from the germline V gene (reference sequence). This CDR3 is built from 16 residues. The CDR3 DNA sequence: TGTGCCAGTAGTATACAGGGGGCCCACGTCGGAAACACCATATATTTT. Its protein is CASSIQGAHVGNTIYF.

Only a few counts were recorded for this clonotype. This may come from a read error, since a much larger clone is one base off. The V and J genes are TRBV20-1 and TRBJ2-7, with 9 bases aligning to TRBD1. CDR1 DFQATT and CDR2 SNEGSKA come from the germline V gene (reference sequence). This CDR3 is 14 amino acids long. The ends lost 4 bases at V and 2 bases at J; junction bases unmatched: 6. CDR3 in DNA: TGCAGTGCTACAGGCGGGACAGGGCCCTACGAGCAGTACTTC. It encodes CSATGGTGPYEQYF.

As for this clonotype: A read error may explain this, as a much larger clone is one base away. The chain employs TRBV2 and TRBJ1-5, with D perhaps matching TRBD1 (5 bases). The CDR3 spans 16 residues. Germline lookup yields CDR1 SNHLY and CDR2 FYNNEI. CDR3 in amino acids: CASSGLGKGIGQPRHF. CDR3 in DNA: TGTGCCAGCAGTGGATTAGGTAAGGGGATCGGCCAGCCCCGGCATTTT.

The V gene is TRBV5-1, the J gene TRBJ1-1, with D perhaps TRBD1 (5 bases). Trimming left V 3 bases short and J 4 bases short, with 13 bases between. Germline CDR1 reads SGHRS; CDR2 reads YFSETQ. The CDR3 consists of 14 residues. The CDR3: CASSSKLGGTEAFF. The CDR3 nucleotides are TGCGCCAGCAGCTCGAAACTCGGGGGCACTGAAGCTTTCTTT.

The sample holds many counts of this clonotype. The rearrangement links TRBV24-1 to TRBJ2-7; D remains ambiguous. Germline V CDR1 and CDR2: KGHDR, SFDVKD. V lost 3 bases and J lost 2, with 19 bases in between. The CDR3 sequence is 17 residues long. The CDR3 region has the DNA TGTGCCACCAGTGATCCTCGCTTATCTTTGGACCCCTACGAGCAGTACTTC. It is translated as CATSDPRLSLDPYEQYF.

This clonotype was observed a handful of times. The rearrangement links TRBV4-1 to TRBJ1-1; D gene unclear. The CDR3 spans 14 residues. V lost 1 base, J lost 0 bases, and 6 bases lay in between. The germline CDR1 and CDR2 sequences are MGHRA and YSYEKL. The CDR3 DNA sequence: TGCGCCAGCAGCCAAGGGCCGATGAACACTGAAGCTTTCTTT. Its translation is CASSQGPMNTEAFF.

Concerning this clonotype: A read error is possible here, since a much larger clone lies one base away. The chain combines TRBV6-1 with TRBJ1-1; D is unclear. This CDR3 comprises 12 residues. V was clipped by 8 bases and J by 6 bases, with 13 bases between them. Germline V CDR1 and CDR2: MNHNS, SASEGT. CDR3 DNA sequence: TGTGCCAGCCTGTCCCTTGGCGCTGAAGCTTTCTTT. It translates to CASLSLGAEAFF.

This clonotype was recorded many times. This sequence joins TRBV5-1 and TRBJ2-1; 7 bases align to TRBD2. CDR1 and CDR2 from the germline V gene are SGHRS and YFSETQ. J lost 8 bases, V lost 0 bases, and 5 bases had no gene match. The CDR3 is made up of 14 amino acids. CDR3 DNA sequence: TGCGCCAGCAGCTTGGGACTAGCAGGGTATGAGCAGTTCTTC. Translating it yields CASSLGLAGYEQFF.

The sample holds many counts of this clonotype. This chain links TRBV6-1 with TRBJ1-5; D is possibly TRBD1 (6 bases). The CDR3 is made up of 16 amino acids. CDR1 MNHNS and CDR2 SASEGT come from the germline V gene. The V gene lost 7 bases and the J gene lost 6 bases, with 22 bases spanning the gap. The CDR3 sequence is CASKPKVSGEGQPQHF. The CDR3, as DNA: TGTGCCAGCAAACCTAAGGTATCAGGGGAGGGTCAGCCCCAGCATTTT.

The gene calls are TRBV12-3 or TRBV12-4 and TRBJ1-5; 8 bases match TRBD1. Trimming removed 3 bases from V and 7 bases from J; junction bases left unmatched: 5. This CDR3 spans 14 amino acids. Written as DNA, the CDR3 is TGTGCCAGCAGTTTCCAGGGGGCCGGGCAGCCCCAGCATTTT. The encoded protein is CASSFQGAGQPQHF.

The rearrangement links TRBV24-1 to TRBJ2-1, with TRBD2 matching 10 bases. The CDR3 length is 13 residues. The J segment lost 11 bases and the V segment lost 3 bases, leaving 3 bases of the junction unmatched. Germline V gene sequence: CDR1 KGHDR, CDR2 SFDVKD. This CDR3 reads CATSDTGLAKQFF. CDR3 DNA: TGTGCCACCAGTGATACGGGACTAGCGAAGCAGTTCTTC.

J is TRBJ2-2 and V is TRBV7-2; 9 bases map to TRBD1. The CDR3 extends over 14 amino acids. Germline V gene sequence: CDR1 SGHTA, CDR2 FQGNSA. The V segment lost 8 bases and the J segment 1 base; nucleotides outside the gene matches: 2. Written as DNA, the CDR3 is TGTGCCAGCGGACAGGGGAGGAACACCGGGGAGCTGTTTTTT. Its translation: CASGQGRNTGELFF.

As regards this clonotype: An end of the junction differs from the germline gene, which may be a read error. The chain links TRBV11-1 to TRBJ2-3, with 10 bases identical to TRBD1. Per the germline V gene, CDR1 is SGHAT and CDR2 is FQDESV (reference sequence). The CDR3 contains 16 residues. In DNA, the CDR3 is TGTGCCAGCAGTTTAGGGAGACAGGGGGCAGGAGATACGCAGTATTTT. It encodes CASSLGRQGAGDTQYF.

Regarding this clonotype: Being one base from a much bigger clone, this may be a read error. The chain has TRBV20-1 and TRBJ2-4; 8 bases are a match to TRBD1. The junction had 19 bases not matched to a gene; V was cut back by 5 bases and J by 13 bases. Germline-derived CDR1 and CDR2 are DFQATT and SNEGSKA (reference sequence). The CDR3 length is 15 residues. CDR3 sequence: CSADPGQAFYNEQYF. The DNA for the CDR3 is TGCAGTGCTGATCCGGGACAGGCGTTCTACAATGAGCAGTACTTC.

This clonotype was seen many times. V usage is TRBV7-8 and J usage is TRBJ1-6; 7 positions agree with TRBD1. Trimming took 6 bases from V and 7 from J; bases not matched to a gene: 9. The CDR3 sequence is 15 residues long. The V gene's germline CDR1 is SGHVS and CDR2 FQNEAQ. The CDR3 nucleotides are TGTGCCAGCAGAAGCTTCGCACAGGGGAATTCACCCCTCCACTTT. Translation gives CASRSFAQGNSPLHF.

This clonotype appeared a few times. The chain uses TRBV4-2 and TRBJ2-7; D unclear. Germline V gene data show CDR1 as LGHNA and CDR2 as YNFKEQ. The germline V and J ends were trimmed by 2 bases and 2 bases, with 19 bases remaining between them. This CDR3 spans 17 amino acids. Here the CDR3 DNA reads TGTGCCAGCAGCCAAAGCACGGGCAGCCCTAAAACCTACGAGCAGTACTTC. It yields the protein CASSQSTGSPKTYEQYF.

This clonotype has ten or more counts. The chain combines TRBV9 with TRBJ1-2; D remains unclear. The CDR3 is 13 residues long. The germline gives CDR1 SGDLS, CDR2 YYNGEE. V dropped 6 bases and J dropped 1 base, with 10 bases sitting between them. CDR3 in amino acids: CASNSELNYGYTF. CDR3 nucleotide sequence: TGTGCCAGCAACAGCGAGCTTAACTATGGCTACACCTTC.

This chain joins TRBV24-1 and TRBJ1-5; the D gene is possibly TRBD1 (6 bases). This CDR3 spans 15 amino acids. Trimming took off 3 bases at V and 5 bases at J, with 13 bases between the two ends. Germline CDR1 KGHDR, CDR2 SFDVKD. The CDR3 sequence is CATSDPGQPHQPQHF. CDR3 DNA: TGTGCCACCAGTGATCCCGGACAGCCCCATCAGCCCCAGCATTTT.

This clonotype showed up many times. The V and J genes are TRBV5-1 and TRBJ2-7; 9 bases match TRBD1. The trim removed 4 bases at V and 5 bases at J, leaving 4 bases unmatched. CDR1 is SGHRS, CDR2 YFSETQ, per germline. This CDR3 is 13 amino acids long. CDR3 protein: CASSRGQGHEQYF. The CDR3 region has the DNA TGCGCCAGCAGCAGGGGACAGGGCCACGAGCAGTACTTC.

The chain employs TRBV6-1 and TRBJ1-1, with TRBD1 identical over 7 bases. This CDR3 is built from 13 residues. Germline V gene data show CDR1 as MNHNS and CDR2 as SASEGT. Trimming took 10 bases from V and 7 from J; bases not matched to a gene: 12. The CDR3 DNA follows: TGTGCCATCCTCGGAGGGGGCTTGGTTGAAGCTTTCTTT. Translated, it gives CAILGGGLVEAFF.

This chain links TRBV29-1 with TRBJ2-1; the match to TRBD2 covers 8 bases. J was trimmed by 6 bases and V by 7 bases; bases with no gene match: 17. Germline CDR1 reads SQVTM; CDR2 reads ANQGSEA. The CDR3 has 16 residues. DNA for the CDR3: TGCAGCGCCGCGTTGGGAGCGGGAGTATCACCCAATGAGCAGTTCTTC. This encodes CSAALGAGVSPNEQFF.

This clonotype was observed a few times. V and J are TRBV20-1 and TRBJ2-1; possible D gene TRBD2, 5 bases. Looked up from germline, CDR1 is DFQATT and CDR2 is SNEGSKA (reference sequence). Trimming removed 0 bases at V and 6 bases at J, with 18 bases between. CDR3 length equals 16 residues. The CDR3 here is CSARDLNQGGANEQFF. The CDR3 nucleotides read TGCAGTGCTAGAGATTTGAATCAAGGAGGAGCCAATGAGCAGTTCTTC.